This TCR beta chain was recorded in a study of shared clonotypes between healthy human individuals (dated by TCRdb to about 2020). Describing the broader study: Three men and a couple of women, aged 18 to 49 years, made up the cohort. For each donor, CD4 naive and CD4 memory were each run on three plates, CD8 naive on two plates, and CD8 memory on one plate. To estimate repertoire size and how much clonotypes are shared between individuals, the study performed deep sequencing of blood TCR repertoires from a few healthy adults. Between about 0.9 and 10 billion PBMCs per donor were obtained by leukapheresis. To increase sequencing depth and limit assay-specific biases, TCR repertoire library preparation and sequencing were carried out by different laboratories using diverse techniques. Overall study outcomes, separate from this receptor: Based on pairwise subsampling, the degree of clonotype sharing among donors was expected to be affected by sequencing depth. Even with the large sequencing depth, rarefaction of the sorted-subset datasets indicated that sequencing was incomplete. Larger estimated clonotype richness was generally found for naive subsets than for memory subsets. Sharing across a handful of donors was observed for around 5% of naive CD4, 3% to 4% of naive CD8, 2% to 2.5% of memory CD4, and roughly 0.43% of memory CD8 clonotypes. Compared with non-shared clonotypes, clonotypes shared by all four sorted-subset donors had higher generation probabilities. Sampling was restricted to blood, and TCR repertoires in tissue are likely to differ from TCR repertoires in blood. The genetic and exposure-history diversity represented was limited by the small number of donors.

About this clone: Its antigen target is currently unknown. No quality values exist for individual bases; no much larger clone is one base distant.

Using the deep immunoSEQ assay, TCR CDR3 regions were amplified from genomic DNA by multiplex PCR. Genomic DNA extracted from each cell subset was distributed evenly over all wells of several immunoSEQ 96-well plates, and each plate served as one replicate. For sorted subsets, approximately 210 ng of genomic DNA, equivalent to 25,000 to 35,000 T cell genomes, went into each replicate PCR. Purified libraries were quantified with a Qubit 3.0 fluorometer, sized on a Bioanalyzer 2100, and re-quantified with the KAPA Library Quantification kit. Each immunoSEQ 96-well plate was sequenced on its own single-read 150-cycle Illumina NextSeq 550 flow cell. Concerning the study's data processing: The immunoSEQ output contained only junctional sequences without quality scores, so filtering could not match that applied to full-length reads. Sequences were annotated with PyIR, a Python wrapper for IgBLAST v1.9, and V/J genes and CDR3 were assigned using IMGT germline references. Reads were removed for weak V/J assignments (E-value above 1e-6), missing CDR3, stop codons, out-of-frame junctions, or ambiguous translated residues. A V3J clonotype was defined by an identical inferred V gene, J gene, and CDR3 amino acid sequence. To compute the percentage overlap between repertoires, the number of shared unique clonotypes was divided by the size of the smaller repertoire. RTK rarefaction, the Chao1 estimator, and Recon v2.1 estimates of unobserved clonotypes were used to assess repertoire richness. OLGA was used to compute generation probabilities for all TCRbeta clonotypes that the gDNA method yielded from a few donors. TCRdb limited this immuneACCESS table to in-frame rearrangements with V and J called. A share of clones is missing; checked studies link under half to unresolved V genes, and the rest is unexplained. V and J calls and clone size are those listed in that table; D and trimming were worked out from the DNA. The table for this sample lists 2 million to 2.5 million clones; roughly 92% of them were counted only once. The top ten clones comprise 0.37% of the sample.

Donors were healthy HIV-negative adults with no recently reported acute infections or vaccinations. Only Caucasian adults living in Nashville, Tennessee, USA were represented among the donors. CD4+ T cells were enriched through magnetic negative selection, after which naive cells were positively selected on CD45RA and the remaining negative fraction served as the memory subset. Blood was obtained by leukapheresis, after which PBMCs were separated by Ficoll-Histopaque density gradient centrifugation and cryopreserved in liquid nitrogen vapor phase. Purity and quantity of every magnetically sorted T cell population were checked by analytical flow cytometry. From each sorted fraction, genomic DNA was isolated and quantified by UV absorbance on a Nanodrop 2000c. Reading the germline V gene gives CDR1 ENHRY and CDR2 SYGVKD. The cysteine opens and the phenylalanine closes a CDR3 of 16 amino acids. The read is trimmed to its CDR3 DNA, 48 bases read in frame from base 1. Deletion took 0 bases off V and 8 bases off J, with a span of 19 bases between the germline ends.

The chain was built from TRBV10-3 and TRBJ1-2, with no D gene named confidently. The material sequenced was naive CD4+ T cells from PBMCs. Sample cell subset or site, as interpreted from the label and publication: CD45RA+ positively selected. The clonotype comes from a man younger than 35 in good health. Some clones in this sample may be carry-over from other donors' samples. The CDR3 reads CAISESIVRGDQGYTF. The nucleotide sequence is TGTGCCATCAGTGAGTCGATTGTTCGCGGGGATCAGGGCTACACCTTC.